The 4 T cell receptor beta chains below were found in one sample sequenced in a study of CD8 T cells in ankylosing spondylitis. A single record per CDR3 protein comes from TCRdb applying MiXCR to the 5' RACE reads. The sample consists of about 140,000 distinct CDR3 sequences, 7.5% to 9.5% of them appearing once. Source material: synovial fluid, either unsorted or a sorted T cell fraction (not recorded which). The receptors come from a male donor with ankylosing spondylitis.

This clonotype was observed at least ten times. This chain links TRBV29-1 with TRBJ2-2; D may be TRBD2 (6 bases). The V gene lost 4 bases and the J gene lost 4 bases, with 10 bases spanning the gap. In germline, CDR1 is SQVTM, CDR2 ANQGSEA. This CDR3 contains 13 residues. The DNA for the CDR3 is TGCAGCGTTGTCGAGCGGGCCACCGGGGAGCTGTTTTTT. Its protein product is CSVVERATGELFF.

Many counts were recorded for this clonotype. J is TRBJ2-5 and V is TRBV29-1; TRBD1 is a possible D gene (7 bases). The CDR3 is made up of 12 amino acids. V was cut by 4 bases and J by 4 bases, with 10 bases left in between. In germline, CDR1 is SQVTM, CDR2 ANQGSEA. CDR3 nucleotides: TGCAGCGTTGGACAGGGAGGAGAGACCCAGTACTTC. Protein product: CSVGQGGETQYF.

Ten or more counts support this clonotype. V is TRBV27 and J is TRBJ2-5; D could derive from TRBD1 or TRBD2 (5 bases each). The V end lost 2 bases, the J end lost 5 bases, and 12 bases lay between the germline ends. Germline V CDR1 and CDR2: MNHEY, SMNVEV (reference sequence). The CDR3 extends over 14 amino acids. The CDR3 nucleotides read TGTGCCAGCAGTTTAAGGCTAGCAGGGGAGACCCAGTACTTC. Protein: CASSLRLAGETQYF.

The table lists this clonotype with many counts. This sequence joins TRBV19 and TRBJ1-5; the match to TRBD1 covers 7 bases. Losses at the gene ends were 5 bases for V and 4 bases for J; bases not matched to a gene: 8. The CDR3 sequence is 15 residues long. The germline V gene encodes CDR1 LNHDA and CDR2 SQIVND (reference sequence). The CDR3 DNA sequence: TGTGCCAGTAGTCGGGGGGGACAGTCTAATCAGCCCCAGCATTTT. Its translation is CASSRGGQSNQPQHF.